The entry below gives a single TCR beta chain sequence along with its context. This sample stems from a study of TIL therapy for anti-PD-1-resistant metastatic lung cancer. As for the study in general: Progressing patients received lymphodepletion, expanded TIL infusion and IL-2. Most patients had lung adenocarcinoma.

Germline V CDR1 and CDR2: MNHNY, SVGAGI (reference sequence). The CDR3 has 15 residues. Trimming took 2 bases from V and 4 from J, leaving 9 bases between them. Time point meaning: pre-treatment sample, taken before nivolumab and TIL therapy. Sequencing used immunoSEQ v3. Sequencing depth was some 2 million read pairs for survey level, roughly 5-6.5 million for deep. The assay was immunoSEQ multiplex PCR, and TCRdb's table has in-frame clones only and misses some. Counted here are tens of thousands of clones, about 80% occurring once; the ten biggest clones make up about 5%. The J gene is TRBJ1-6, the V gene TRBV6-6; D perhaps matches TRBD1 (6 bases). This TCR was sampled from a woman aged 25-85 years with non-small cell lung cancer. Sequencing was performed on blood, taken at baseline. The CDR3 loop is CASSYNGQYNSPLHF. The CDR3, as DNA: TGTGCCAGCAGTTACAACGGACAGTATAATTCACCCCTCCACTTT.